This T cell receptor beta chain was recorded in a study of early T cells in non-severe SARS-CoV-2 infection (dated by TCRdb to about 2021). Concerning the study at large: Because TCR sequencing was done on bulk RNA from unsorted whole blood, the alpha and beta chains could not be paired.

Overall results and qualifications from the work: VDJdb matching was skewed toward anti-spike CD8 responses and likely underestimated virus-specific expansions, missing private and CD4 specificities.

Set within a cohort of healthcare workers in London, UK, this nested case-control study involved weekly PCR testing of nasopharyngeal swabs along with blood sampling. Healthcare workers were recruited during the week of the UK lockdown, between 23 and 31 March 2020, and followed weekly for up to about 15 weeks. This clonotype appeared many times. What antigen it recognizes has not been identified. No much larger clonotype is one base removed from it; base qualities were not supplied. The receptor library was made with 5' RACE. Sequencing was carried out with a NextSeq 500. In the TCR library protocol, unique molecular identifiers were attached to individual cDNA molecules to correct for PCR bias and sequencing error. Sequencing covered both TCR alpha and beta chains, and within each sample the abundances of alpha and beta sequences were tightly co-correlated. In the paper's pipeline: V gene, J gene and CDR3 annotation of TCR sequences was performed with Decombinator V4. TCRs were defined as expanded if a significant change between any two time points was detected under a Poisson model with p below 0.0001. TCR abundances were normalised to the total number of TCRs sequenced per sample and expressed as counts per million. VDJdb, accessed on 1 November 2021, was searched for TCRs annotated for CMV, EBV and SARS-CoV-2, and TCRs annotated for more than one antigen were excluded. Using fastp at Q25 and MiXCR, TCRdb reprocessed the public reads and kept productive beta chains. Rows are unified per CDR3 protein, each entry keeping the most common DNA and genes. For this entry, the V and J calls and clone size follow TCRdb and not the study's own pipeline. In this sample the table shows some 75,000 distinct CDR3 sequences, about 13% of which occur a single time. The top ten constitute around 1.5% of the sample.

The TCR originated in an adult who was a healthcare worker with PCR-confirmed SARS-CoV-2 infection or an uninfected control (not recorded which). Material: whole blood.

The CDR3 loop reads CASRGDVRASDTQYF. The sequenced DNA is TGTGCCAGCAGGGGGGACGTAAGGGCGTCGGATACGCAGTATTTT. The sequence links TRBV5-4 to TRBJ2-3; the D gene could be TRBD1 or TRBD2, each one agreeing over 5 bases. Spanning cysteine to phenylalanine, the CDR3 consists of 15 amino acids. Kept here is only the CDR3 DNA, which spans 45 bases and is read in frame from base 1. V drops 5 bases and J drops 6 bases, leaving 19 bases in between. Based on the germline V gene (reference sequence), the CDR1 and CDR2 sequences are SGHNT and YYREEE.